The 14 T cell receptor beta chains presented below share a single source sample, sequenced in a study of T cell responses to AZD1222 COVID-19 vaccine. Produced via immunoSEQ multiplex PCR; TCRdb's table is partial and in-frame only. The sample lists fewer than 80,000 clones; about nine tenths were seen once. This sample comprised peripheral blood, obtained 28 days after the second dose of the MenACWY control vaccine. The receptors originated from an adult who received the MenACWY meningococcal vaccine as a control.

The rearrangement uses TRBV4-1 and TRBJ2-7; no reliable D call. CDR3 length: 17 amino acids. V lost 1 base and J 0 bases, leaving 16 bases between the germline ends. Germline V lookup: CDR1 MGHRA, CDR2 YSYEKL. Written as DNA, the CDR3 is TGCGCCAGCAGCCAAGCTGCTGCCCGGGCGGACTCCTACGAGCAGTACTTC. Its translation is CASSQAAARADSYEQYF.

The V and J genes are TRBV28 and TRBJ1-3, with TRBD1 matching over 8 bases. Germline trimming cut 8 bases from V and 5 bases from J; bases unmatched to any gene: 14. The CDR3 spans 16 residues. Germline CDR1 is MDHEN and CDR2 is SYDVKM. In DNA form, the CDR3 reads TGTGCCAGCTCCGGGACAGGCTTTTCGGGTAGAAACACCATATATTTT. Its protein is CASSGTGFSGRNTIYF.

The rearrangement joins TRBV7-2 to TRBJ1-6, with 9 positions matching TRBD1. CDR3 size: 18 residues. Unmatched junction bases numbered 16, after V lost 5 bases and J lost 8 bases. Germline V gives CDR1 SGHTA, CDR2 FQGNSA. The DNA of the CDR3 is TGTGCCAGCAGCGATGGACAGGGGTCTTATACGATATATTCACCCCTCCACTTT. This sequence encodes CASSDGQGSYTIYSPLHF.

The CDR3 spells CASSLTQNTEAFF. The CDR3 DNA reads as TGTGCCAGCAGCTTAACCCAGAACACTGAAGCTTTCTTT. The chain couples TRBV13 to TRBJ1-1; no firm D call. Trimming took off 2 bases at V and 1 base at J, with 5 bases between the two ends. This CDR3 region has 13 residues. CDR1 PRHDT and CDR2 FYEKMQ come from the germline V gene (reference sequence).

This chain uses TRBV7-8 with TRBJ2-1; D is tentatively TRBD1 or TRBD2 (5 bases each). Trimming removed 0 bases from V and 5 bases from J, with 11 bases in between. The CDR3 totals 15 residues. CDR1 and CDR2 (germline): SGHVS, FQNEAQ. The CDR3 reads CASSLAGRPNNEQFF. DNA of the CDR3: TGTGCCAGCAGCTTAGCGGGACGACCCAACAATGAGCAGTTCTTC.

CDR3 region: CAWKADFYEQYF. The CDR3 DNA sequence: TGTGCCTGGAAGGCAGACTTTTACGAGCAGTACTTC. The V gene is TRBV30, the J gene TRBJ2-7; D not resolved. This CDR3 region has 12 residues. Trimming pared 4 bases from V and 4 bases from J, leaving 11 bases between. Germline CDR1 reads GTSNPN; CDR2 reads SVGIG (reference sequence).

The CDR3 sequence is CASSEQAGGQPETQYF. For the CDR3, the DNA is TGTGCCAGCAGTGAACAGGCGGGGGGTCAACCCGAGACCCAGTACTTC. This chain joins TRBV6-1 and TRBJ2-5, with TRBD2 matching 8 bases. Per germline, CDR1 MNHNS and CDR2 SASEGT. Trimming removed 2 bases from V and 5 bases from J; junction bases left unmatched: 10. The CDR3 extends over 16 amino acids.

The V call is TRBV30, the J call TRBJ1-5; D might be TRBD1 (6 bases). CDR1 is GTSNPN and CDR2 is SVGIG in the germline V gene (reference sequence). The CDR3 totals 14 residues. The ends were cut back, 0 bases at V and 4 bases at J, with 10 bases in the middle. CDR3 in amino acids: CAWSVDSGNQPQHF. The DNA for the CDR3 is TGTGCCTGGAGTGTGGACAGTGGAAATCAGCCCCAGCATTTT.

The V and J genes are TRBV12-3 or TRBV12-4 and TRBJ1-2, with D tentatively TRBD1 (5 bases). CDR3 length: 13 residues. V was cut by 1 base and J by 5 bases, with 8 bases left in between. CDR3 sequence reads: CASSLEGIYGYTF. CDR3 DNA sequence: TGTGCCAGCAGTTTAGAGGGGATATATGGCTACACCTTC.

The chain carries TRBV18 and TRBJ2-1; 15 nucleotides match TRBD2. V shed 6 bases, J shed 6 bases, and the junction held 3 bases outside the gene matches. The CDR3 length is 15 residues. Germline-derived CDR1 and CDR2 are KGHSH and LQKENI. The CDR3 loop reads CASSPGLAGGNEQFF. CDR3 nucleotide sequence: TGTGCCAGCTCTCCGGGACTAGCGGGGGGCAATGAGCAGTTCTTC. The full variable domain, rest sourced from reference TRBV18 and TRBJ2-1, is NAGVMQNPRHLVRRRGQEARLRCSPMKGHSHVYWYRQLPEEGLKFMVYLQKENIIDESGMPKERFSAEFPKEGPSILRIQQVVRGDSAAYFCASSPGLAGGNEQFFGPGTRLTVL.

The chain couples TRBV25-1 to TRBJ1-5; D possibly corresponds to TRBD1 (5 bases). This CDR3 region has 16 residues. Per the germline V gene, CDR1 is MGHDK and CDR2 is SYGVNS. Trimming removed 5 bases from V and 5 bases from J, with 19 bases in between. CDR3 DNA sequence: TGTGCCAGCAGTCCCGTATCTGGAGGGGTCGATCAGCCCCAGCATTTT. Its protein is CASSPVSGGVDQPQHF.

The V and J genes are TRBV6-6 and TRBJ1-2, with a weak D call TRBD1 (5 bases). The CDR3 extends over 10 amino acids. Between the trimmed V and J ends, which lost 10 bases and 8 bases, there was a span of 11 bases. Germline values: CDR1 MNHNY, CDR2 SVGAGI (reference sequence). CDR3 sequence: CATWGVGYTF. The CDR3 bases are TGTGCCACCTGGGGGGTCGGCTACACCTTC.

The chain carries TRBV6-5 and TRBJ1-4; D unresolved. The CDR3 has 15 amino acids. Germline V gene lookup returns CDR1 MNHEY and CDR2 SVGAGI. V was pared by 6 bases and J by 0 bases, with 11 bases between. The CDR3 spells CASSLQFATNEKLFF. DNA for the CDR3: TGTGCCAGCAGCTTACAGTTTGCAACTAATGAAAAACTGTTTTTT.

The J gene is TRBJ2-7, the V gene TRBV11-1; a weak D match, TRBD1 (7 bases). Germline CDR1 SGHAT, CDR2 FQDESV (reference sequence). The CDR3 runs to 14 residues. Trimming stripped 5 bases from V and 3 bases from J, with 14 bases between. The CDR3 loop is CASSRGDSRYEQYF. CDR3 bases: TGTGCCAGCAGCCGCGGGGACAGCCGCTACGAGCAGTACTTC. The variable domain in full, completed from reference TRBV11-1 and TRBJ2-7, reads EAEVAQSPRYKITEKSQAVAFWCDPISGHATLYWYRQILGQGPELLVQFQDESVVDDSQLPKDRFSAERLKGVDSTLKIQPAELGDSAMYLCASSRGDSRYEQYFGPGTRLTVT.